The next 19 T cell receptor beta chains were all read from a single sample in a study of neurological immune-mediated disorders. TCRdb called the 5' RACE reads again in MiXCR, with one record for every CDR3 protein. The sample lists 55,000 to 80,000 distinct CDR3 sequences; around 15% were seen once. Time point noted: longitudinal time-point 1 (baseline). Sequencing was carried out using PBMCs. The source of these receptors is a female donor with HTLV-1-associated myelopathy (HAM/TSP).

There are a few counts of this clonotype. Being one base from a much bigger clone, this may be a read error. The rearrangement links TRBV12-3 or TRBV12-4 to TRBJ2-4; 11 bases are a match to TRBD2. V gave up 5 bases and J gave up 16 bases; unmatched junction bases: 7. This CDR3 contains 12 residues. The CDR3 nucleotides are TGTGCCAGCAGTGAACTAGCGGGGGCTGACTACTTC. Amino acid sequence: CASSELAGADYF.

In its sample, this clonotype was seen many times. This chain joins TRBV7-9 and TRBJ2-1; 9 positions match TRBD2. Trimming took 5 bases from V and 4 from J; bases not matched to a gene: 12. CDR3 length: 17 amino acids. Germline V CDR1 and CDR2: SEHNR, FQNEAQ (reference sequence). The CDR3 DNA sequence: TGTGCCAGCAGCCCTAGCGGGGCCTACCCTAATTACAATGAGCAGTTCTTC. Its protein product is CASSPSGAYPNYNEQFF.

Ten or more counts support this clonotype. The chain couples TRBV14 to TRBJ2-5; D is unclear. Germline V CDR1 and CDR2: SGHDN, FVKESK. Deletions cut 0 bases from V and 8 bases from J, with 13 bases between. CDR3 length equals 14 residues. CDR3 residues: CASSQDLSPATQYF. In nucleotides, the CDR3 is TGTGCCAGCAGCCAAGATTTGAGCCCCGCAACCCAGTACTTC.

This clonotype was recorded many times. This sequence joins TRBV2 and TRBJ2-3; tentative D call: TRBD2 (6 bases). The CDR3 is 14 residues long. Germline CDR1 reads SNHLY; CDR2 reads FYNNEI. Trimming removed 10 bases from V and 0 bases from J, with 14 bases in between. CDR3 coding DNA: TGTGCCATCCGACGGGGACTGAGCACAGATACGCAGTATTTT. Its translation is CAIRRGLSTDTQYF.

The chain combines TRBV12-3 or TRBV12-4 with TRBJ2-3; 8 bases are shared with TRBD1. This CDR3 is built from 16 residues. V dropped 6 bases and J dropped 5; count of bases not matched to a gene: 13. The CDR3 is CASSNVRGRRGDTQYF. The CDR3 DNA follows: TGTGCCAGCAGCAATGTCAGGGGGCGCAGGGGAGATACGCAGTATTTT.

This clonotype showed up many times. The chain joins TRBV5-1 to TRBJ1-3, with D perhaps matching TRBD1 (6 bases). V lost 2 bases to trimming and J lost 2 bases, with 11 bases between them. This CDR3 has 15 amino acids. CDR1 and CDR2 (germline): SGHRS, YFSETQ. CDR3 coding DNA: TGCGCCAGCAGCTTTAACAGGGAGACTGGAAACACCATATATTTT. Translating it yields CASSFNRETGNTIYF.

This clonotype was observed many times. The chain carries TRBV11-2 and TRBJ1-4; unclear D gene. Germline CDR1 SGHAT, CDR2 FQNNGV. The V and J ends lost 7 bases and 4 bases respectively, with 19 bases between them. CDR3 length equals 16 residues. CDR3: CASTPGSSRGNEKLFF. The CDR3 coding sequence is TGTGCCAGCACCCCCGGGTCCTCCCGCGGTAATGAAAAACTGTTTTTT. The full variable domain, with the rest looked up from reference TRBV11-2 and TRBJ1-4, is EAGVAQSPRYKIIEKRQSVAFWCNPISGHATLYWYQQILGQGPKLLIQFQNNGVVDDSQLPKDRFSAERLKGVDSTLKIQPAKLEDSAVYLCASTPGSSRGNEKLFFGSGTQLSVL.

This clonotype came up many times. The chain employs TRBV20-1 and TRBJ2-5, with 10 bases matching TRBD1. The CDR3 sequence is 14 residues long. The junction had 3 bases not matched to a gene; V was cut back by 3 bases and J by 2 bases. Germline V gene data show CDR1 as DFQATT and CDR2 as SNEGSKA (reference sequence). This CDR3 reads CSARDRGSQETQYF. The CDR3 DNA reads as TGCAGTGCTAGGGACAGGGGGTCTCAAGAGACCCAGTACTTC.

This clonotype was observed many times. CDR3 coding DNA: TGCAGTGCTAACTCCTGGACAGGGGATTCCTATGGCTACACCTTC. It is translated as CSANSWTGDSYGYTF. The chain recombines TRBV20-1 with TRBJ1-2, with 9 bases identical to TRBD1. The CDR3 is 15 amino acids. Germline lookup yields CDR1 DFQATT and CDR2 SNEGSKA (reference sequence). Unmatched junction bases numbered 10, after V lost 4 bases and J lost 4 bases.

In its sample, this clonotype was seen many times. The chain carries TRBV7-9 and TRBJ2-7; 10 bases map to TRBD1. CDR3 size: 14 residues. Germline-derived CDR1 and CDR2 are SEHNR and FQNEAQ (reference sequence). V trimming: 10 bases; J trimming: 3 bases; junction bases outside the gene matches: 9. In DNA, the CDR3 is TGTGCCACCGGGTCGGGGGACAGGGGCTACGAGCAGTACTTC. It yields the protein CATGSGDRGYEQYF.

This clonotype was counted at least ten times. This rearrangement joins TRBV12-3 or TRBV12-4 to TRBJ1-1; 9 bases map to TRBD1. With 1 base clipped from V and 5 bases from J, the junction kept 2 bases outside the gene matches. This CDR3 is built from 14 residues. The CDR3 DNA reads TGTGCCAGCAGTTTAGGGACAGGGGTAACTGAAGCTTTCTTT. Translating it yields CASSLGTGVTEAFF.

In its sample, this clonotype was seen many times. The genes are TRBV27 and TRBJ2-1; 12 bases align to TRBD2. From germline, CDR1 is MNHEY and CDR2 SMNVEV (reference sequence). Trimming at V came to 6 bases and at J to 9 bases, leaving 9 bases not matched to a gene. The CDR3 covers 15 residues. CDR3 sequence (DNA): TGTGCCAGCAGGACGCGGCTAGCGGGGGGGCTTGAGCAGTTCTTC. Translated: CASRTRLAGGLEQFF.

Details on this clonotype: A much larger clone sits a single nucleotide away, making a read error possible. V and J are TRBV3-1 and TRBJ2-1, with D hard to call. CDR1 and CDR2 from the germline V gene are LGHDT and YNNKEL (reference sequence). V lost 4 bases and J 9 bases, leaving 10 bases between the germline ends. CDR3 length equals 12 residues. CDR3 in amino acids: CASSPSRGEQFF. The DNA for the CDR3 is TGTGCCAGCAGCCCGAGTAGAGGTGAGCAGTTCTTC.

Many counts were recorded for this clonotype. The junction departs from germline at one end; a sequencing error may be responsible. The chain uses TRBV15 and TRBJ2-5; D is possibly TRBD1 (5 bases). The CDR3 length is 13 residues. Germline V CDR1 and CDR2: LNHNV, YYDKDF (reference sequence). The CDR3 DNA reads TGTGCTACCAGCAGAGAACCTACAGGAACCCAGTACTTC. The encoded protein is CATSREPTGTQYF.

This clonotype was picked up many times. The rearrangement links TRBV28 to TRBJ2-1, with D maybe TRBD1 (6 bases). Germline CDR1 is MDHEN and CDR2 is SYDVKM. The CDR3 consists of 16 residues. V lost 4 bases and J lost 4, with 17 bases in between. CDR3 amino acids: CASSWTIPDRYNEQFF. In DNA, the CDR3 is TGTGCCAGCAGTTGGACCATCCCAGACAGGTACAATGAGCAGTTCTTC.

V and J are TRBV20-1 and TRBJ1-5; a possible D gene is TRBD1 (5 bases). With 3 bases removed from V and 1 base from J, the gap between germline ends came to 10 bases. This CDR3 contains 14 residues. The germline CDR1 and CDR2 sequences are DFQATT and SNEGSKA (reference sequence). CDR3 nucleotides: TGCAGTGCTAGCCAGGGTTCGAGCAATCAGCCCCAGCATTTT. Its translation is CSASQGSSNQPQHF.

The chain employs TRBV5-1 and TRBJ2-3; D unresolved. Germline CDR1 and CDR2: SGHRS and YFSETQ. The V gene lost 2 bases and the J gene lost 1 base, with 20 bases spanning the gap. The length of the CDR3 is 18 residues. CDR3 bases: TGCGCCAGCAGCTTTGGGGTGTACAGTGGAGTTGGCACAGATACGCAGTATTTT. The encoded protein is CASSFGVYSGVGTDTQYF.

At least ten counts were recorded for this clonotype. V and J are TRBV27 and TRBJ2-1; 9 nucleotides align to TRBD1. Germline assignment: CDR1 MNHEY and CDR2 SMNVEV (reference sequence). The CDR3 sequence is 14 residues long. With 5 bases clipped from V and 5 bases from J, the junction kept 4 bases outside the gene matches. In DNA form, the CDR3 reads TGTGCCAGCAGTCCATACAGGGGGCACAATGAGCAGTTCTTC. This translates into CASSPYRGHNEQFF.

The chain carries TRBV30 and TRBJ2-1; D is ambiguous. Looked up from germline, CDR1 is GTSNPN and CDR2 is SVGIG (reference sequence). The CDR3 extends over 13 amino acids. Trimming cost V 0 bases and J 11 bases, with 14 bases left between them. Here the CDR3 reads CAWSVGQRNQQFF. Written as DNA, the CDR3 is TGTGCCTGGAGTGTTGGGCAGCGTAACCAGCAGTTCTTC.